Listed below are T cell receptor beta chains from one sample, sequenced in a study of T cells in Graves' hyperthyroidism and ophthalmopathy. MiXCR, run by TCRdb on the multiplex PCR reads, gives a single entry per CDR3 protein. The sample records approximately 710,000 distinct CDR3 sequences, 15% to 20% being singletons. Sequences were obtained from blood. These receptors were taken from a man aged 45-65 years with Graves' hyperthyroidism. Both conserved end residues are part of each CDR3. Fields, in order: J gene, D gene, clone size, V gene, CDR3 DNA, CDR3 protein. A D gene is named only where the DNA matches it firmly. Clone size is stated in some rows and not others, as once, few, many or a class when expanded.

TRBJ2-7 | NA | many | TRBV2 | TGTGCCAGCAGCGACAGTTCTGGGACAGCCCCGGACAAGCGGGTCTACGAGCAGTACTTC | CASSDSSGTAPDKRVYEQYF
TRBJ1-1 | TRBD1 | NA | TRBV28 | TGTGCCAGCAGTATATCACAGGGGTTGAGCACTGAAGCTTTCTTT | CASSISQGLSTEAFF
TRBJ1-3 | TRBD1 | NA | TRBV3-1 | TGTGCCAGCAGGTTTGGACAGGGTTCTGGAAACACCATATATTTT | CASRFGQGSGNTIYF
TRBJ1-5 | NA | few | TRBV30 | TGTGCCTGGAGTATGCAGGGCGGCAATCAGCCCCAGCATTTT | CAWSMQGGNQPQHF
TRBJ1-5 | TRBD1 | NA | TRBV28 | TGTGCCAGCAGCCCGTCCGGGACAGGGGGTGGACAGCCCCAGCATTTT | CASSPSGTGGGQPQHF
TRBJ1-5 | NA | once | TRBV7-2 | TGTGCCAGCAGCTTAGGTGTGACGGGGAGCAGCAATCAGCCCCAGCATTTT | CASSLGVTGSSNQPQHF
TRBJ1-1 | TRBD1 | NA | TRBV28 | TGTGCCAGCAGTTTAACGGGCGGACAGGGGGCAATTGAAGCTTTCTTT | CASSLTGGQGAIEAFF
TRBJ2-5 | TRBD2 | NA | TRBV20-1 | TGCAGTGCTAACCTAGCGGGAGGAGAAGAGACCCAGTACTTC | CSANLAGGEETQYF
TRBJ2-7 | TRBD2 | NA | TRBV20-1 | TGCAGTGCTAGAGTAGCTAGCGGGAGCTCCTACGAGCAGTACTTC | CSARVASGSSYEQYF
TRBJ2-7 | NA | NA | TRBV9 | TGTGCCAGCAGCCCCCATACCGACAGCTCCTACGAGCAGTACTTC | CASSPHTDSSYEQYF
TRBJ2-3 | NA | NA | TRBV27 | TGTGCCAGCAGTGAGAGGGAGGGGGCAGGTACGCAGTATTTT | CASSEREGAGTQYF
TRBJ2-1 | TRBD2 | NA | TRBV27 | TGTGCCAGCAGTCTACTAGCGGGACTTGGGGAGAATGAGCAGTTCTTC | CASSLLAGLGENEQFF
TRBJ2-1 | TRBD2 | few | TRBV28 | TGTGCCAGCACCCCGGGGGGATTAGTCAATGAGCAGTTCTTC | CASTPGGLVNEQFF
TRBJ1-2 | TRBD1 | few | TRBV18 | TGTGCCAGCTCACCACCGGTGGGACAGAATGGCTACACCTTC | CASSPPVGQNGYTF
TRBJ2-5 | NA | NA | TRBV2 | TGTGCCAGCAGGGGGAATACGTTAGGTGTCCAAGAGACCCAGTACTTC | CASRGNTLGVQETQYF
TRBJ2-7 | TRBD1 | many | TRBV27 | TGTGCCAGCAGTTTTTATGGGACAGGGGTTTTCTACGAGCAGTACTTC | CASSFYGTGVFYEQYF
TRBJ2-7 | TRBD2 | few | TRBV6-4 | TGTGCCAGCAGTGACCCTAAGCGGGAGGGCCCATCCTACGAGCAGTACTTC | CASSDPKREGPSYEQYF
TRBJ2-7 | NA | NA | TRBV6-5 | TGTGCCAGCAGTTTCCGAATTCAAGGGGCCTACGAGCAGTACTTC | CASSFRIQGAYEQYF
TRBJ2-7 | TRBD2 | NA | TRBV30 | TGTGCCTGGAGTGGCTGGACTAGCGGGAGGGCGTACGAGCAGTACTTC | CAWSGWTSGRAYEQYF
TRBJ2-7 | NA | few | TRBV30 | TGTGCCTGGAAAGGGACACCAACCCCCTACGAGCAGTACTTC | CAWKGTPTPYEQYF
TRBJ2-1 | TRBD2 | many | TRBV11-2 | TGTGCCAGCAGCTTCCTAGCGGGAGCGAATGTGGGGCAGTTCTTC | CASSFLAGANVGQFF
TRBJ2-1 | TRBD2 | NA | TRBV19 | TGTGCCAGTAGTCGTCCCGGGACTACCTACAATGAGCAGTTCTTC | CASSRPGTTYNEQFF
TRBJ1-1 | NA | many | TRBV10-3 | TGTGCCATCAGTGGACAGTTAATGAACACTGAAGCTTTCTTT | CAISGQLMNTEAFF
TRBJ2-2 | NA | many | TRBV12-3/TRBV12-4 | TGTGCCAGCAGTTGGGACGCCCGTCTGAACACCGGGGAGCTGTTTTTT | CASSWDARLNTGELFF
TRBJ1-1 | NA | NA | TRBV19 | TGTGCCAGTAGTATAGGGAGGGCCCCGAACACTGAAGCTTTCTTT | CASSIGRAPNTEAFF
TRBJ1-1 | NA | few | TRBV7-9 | TGTGCCAGCACCAGGACGGAGGACGGCCTAGGGGCTTTCTTT | CASTRTEDGLGAFF
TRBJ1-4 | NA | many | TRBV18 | TGTGCCAGCTCACCACGAACAGCAACTAATGAAAAACTGTTTTTT | CASSPRTATNEKLFF
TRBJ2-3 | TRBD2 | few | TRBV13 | TGTGCCAGCAGCCCCGGGACTAGTCACACAGATACGCAGTATTTT | CASSPGTSHTDTQYF
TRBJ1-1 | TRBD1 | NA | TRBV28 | TGTGCCAGCAGTCTCCTTAAACAGGGGACGATGGCTTTCTTT | CASSLLKQGTMAFF
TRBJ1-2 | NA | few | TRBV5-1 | TGCGCCAGCACATGGGGACGGGCTAACTATGGCTACACCTTC | CASTWGRANYGYTF
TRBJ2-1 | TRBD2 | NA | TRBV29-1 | TGCAGCGTGGGACTAGCGGTTCTCAATGAGCAGTTCTTC | CSVGLAVLNEQFF
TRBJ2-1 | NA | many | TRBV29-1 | TGCAGCGTCGGTGGCGGGACAAACTACAATGAGCAGTTCTTC | CSVGGGTNYNEQFF
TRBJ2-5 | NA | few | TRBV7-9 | TGTGCCAGCAGCTTACCCAGGGTGGACCAAGAGACCCAGTACTTC | CASSLPRVDQETQYF
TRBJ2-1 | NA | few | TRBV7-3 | TGTGCCAGCAGCTTAACGTCGGGGCTCCTCGAGGAGCAGTTCTTC | CASSLTSGLLEEQFF
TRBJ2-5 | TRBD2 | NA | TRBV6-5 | TGTGCCAGCAGTTACACTCCTAGCGGCCAAGAGACCCAGTACTTC | CASSYTPSGQETQYF
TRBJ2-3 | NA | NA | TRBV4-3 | TGCGCCAGCAGCCGGCAGGGGATATACACAGATACGCAGTATTTT | CASSRQGIYTDTQYF
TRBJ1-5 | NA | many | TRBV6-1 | TGTGCCAGCAGAGATGGGGGGGCTGGTCAGCCCCAGCATTTT | CASRDGGAGQPQHF
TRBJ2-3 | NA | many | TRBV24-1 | TGTGCCACCAGTGAAATCGGGGTAGGCACAGATACGCAGTATTTT | CATSEIGVGTDTQYF
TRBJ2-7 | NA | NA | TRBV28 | TGTGCCAGCGGTCCGTCTAGCCCCTCCTACGAGCAGTACTTC | CASGPSSPSYEQYF
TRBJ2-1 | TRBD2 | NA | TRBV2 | TGTGCCAGCTTGCGGGAGAGTTCCTACAATGAGCAGTTCTTC | CASLRESSYNEQFF